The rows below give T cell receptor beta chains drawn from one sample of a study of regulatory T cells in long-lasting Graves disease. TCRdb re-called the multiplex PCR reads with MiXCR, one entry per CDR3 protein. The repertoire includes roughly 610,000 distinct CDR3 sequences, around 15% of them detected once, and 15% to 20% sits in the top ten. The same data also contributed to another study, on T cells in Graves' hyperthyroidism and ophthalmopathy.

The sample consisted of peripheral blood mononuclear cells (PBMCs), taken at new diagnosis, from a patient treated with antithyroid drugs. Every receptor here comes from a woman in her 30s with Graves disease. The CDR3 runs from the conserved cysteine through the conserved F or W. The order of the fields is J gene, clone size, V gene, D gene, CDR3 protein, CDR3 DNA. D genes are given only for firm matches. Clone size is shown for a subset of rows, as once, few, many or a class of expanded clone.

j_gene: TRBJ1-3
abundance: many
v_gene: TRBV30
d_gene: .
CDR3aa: CAWADSGNTIYF
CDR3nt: TGTGCCTGGGCGGACAGTGGAAACACCATATATTTT

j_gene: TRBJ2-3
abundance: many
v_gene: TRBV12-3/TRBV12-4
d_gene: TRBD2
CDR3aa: CASRPSLAGAVGDTQYF
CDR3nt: TGTGCCAGCAGACCGTCACTAGCGGGAGCGGTCGGGGATACGCAGTATTTT

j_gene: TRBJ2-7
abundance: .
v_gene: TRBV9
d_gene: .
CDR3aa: CASSVLGGGYEQYF
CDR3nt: TGTGCCAGCAGCGTATTGGGAGGAGGATACGAGCAGTACTTC

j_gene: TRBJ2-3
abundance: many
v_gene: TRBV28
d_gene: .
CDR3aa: CASSFYGGMVASDTQYF
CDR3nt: TGTGCCAGCAGTTTTTATGGGGGGATGGTAGCTTCAGATACGCAGTATTTT

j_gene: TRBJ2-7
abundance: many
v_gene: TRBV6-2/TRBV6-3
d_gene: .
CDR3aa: CASTYGRGAYEQYF
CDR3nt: TGTGCCAGCACTTACGGAAGGGGGGCCTACGAGCAGTACTTC

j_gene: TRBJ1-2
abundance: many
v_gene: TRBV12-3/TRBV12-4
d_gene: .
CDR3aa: CASRPGGSYGYTF
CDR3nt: TGTGCCAGCAGGCCGGGTGGAAGCTATGGCTACACCTTC

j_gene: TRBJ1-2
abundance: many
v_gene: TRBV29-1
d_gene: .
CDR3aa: CSVPAGYGYTF
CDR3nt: TGCAGCGTCCCGGCCGGCTATGGCTACACCTTC

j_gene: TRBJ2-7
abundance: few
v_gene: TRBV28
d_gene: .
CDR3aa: CASTSPGNLYEQYF
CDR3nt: TGTGCCAGCACCTCTCCCGGGAATCTCTACGAGCAGTACTTC

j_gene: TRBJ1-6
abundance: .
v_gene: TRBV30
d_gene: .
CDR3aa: CAWSSRNNSPLHF
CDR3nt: TGTGCCTGGAGTTCCAGGAATAATTCACCCCTCCACTTT

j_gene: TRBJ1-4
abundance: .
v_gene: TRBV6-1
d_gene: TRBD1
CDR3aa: CASREEGGRGEKLFF
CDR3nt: TGTGCCAGCAGGGAGGAAGGGGGCAGAGGTGAAAAACTGTTTTTT

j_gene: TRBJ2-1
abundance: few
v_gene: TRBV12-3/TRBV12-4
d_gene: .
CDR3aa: CATSVLAYNEQFF
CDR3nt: TGTGCCACCAGTGTACTAGCCTACAATGAGCAGTTCTTC

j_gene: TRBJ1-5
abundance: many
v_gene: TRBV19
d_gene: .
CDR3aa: CASRRKGGGNQPQHF
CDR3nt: TGTGCCAGTAGGAGGAAGGGAGGGGGCAATCAGCCCCAGCATTTT

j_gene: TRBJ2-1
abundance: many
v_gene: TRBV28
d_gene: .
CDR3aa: CASSLPGLTNNEQFF
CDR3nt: TGTGCCAGCAGTTTACCGGGACTCACCAACAATGAGCAGTTCTTC

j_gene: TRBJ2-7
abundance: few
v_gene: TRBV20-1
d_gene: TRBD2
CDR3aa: CSAGGGGSGSSEQYF
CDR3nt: TGCAGTGCTGGGGGGGGGGGGAGCGGGAGCAGCGAGCAGTACTTC

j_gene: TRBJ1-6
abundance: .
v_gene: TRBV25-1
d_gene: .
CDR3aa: CASSGPGGNSPLHF
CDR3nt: TGTGCCAGCAGTGGCCCCGGGGGTAATTCACCCCTCCACTTT

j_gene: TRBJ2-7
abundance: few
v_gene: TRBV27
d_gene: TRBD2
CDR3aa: CASSSLRTSDYEQYF
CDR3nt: TGTGCCAGCAGTTCCCTGCGGACTAGCGACTACGAGCAGTACTTC

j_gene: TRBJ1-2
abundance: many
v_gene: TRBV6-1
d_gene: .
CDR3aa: CASSIRVPWEHGYTF
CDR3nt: TGTGCCAGCTCAATCCGGGTCCCCTGGGAGCATGGCTACACCTTC

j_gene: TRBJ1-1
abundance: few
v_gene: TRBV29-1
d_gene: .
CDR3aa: CSVESSMNTEAFF
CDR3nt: TGCAGCGTTGAGTCTTCCATGAACACTGAAGCTTTCTTT

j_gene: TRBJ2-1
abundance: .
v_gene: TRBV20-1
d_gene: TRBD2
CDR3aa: CSASPGLNHNEQFF
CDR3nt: TGCAGTGCTAGTCCGGGACTAAACCACAATGAGCAGTTCTTC

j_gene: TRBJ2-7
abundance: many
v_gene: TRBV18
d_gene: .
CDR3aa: CASSPISGATYEQYF
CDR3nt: TGTGCCAGCTCACCAATCTCCGGGGCCACCTACGAGCAGTACTTC

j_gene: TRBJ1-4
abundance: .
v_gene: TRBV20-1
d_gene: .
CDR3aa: CSARDSFGGRKNEKLFF
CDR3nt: TGCAGTGCTAGAGACTCGTTCGGGGGGAGGAAAAATGAAAAACTGTTTTTT

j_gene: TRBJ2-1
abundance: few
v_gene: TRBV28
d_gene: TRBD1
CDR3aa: CASRTNDRVEFF
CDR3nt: TGTGCCAGCAGGACGAATGACAGGGTGGAGTTCTTC

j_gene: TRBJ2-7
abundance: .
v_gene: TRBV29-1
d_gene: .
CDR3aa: CSASRGGYEQYF
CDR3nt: TGCAGCGCGTCAAGGGGGGGCTACGAGCAGTACTTC

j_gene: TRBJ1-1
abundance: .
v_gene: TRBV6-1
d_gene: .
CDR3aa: CASGYMNTEASF
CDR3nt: TGTGCCAGCGGATATATGAACACTGAAGCTTCCTTT

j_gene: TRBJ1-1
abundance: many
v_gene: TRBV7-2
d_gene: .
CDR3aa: CASSLIGVAVNTEAFF
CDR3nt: TGTGCCAGCAGCCTTATAGGGGTGGCGGTGAACACTGAAGCTTTCTTT

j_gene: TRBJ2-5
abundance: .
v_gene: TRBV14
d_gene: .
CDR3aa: CASSSGPWETQYF
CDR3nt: TGTGCCAGCAGCTCGGGTCCCTGGGAGACCCAGTACTTC

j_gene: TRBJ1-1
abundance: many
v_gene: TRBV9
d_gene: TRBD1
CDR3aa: CASSGQGGAFF
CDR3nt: TGTGCCAGCAGCGGACAGGGTGGAGCTTTCTTT

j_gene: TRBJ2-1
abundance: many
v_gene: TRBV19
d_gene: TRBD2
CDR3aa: CASSILAGTNEQFF
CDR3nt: TGTGCCAGTAGTATTTTAGCGGGTACGAATGAGCAGTTCTTC

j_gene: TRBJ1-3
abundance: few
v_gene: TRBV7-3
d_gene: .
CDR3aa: CASSSVGGNTIYF
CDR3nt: TGTGCCAGCAGCTCGGTCGGCGGAAACACCATATATTTT

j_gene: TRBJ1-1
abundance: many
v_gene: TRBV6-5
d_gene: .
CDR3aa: CASSYSRQLTEAFF
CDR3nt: TGTGCCAGCAGTTACTCGCGGCAACTCACTGAAGCTTTCTTT

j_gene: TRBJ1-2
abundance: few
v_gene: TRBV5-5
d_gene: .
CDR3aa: CASSLVTASNYGYTF
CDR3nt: TGTGCCAGCAGCTTGGTGACAGCTTCTAACTATGGCTACACCTTC

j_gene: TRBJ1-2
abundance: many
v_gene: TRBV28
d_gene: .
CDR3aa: CASSLRVSGGYTF
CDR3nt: TGTGCCAGCAGTCTCAGGGTGTCGGGTGGCTACACCTTC

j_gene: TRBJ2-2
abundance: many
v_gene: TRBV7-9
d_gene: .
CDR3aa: CAPEGIRTGELFF
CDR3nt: TGTGCCCCCGAGGGGATACGCACCGGGGAGCTGTTTTTT

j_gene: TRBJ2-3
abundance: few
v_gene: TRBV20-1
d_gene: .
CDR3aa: CSAVDSGVTDTQYF
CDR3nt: TGCAGTGCGGTAGACTCGGGGGTCACAGATACGCAGTATTTT

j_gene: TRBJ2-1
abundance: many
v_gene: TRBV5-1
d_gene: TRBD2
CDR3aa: CASSLVLAGSSEQFF
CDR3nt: TGCGCCAGCAGCTTGGTCCTAGCGGGGAGTTCTGAGCAGTTCTTC

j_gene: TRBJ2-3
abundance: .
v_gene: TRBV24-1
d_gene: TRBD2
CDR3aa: CATSDSGPPGDTQYF
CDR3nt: TGTGCCACCAGCGATAGCGGGCCCCCCGGGGATACGCAGTATTTT

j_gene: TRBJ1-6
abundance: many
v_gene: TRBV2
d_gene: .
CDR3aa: CASTGIHNSPLHF
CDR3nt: TGTGCCAGCACAGGGATCCATAATTCACCCCTCCACTTT

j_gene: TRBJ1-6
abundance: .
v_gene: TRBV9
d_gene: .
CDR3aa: CASSAGHSNSPLHF
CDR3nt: TGTGCCAGCAGCGCGGGCCACAGTAATTCACCCCTCCACTTT

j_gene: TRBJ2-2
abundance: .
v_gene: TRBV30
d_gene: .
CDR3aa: CAWGKDYTGELFF
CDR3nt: TGTGCCTGGGGTAAAGACTACACCGGGGAGCTGTTTTTT

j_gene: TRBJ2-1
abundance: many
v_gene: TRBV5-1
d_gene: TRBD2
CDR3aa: CASTRPGLGGDEQFF
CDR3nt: TGCGCCAGCACGCGACCGGGACTAGGTGGAGATGAGCAGTTCTTC

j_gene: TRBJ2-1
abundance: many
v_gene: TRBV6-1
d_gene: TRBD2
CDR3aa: CASRQRLAGEMGDEQFF
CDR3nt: TGTGCCAGCAGACAGCGACTAGCGGGAGAGATGGGCGATGAGCAGTTCTTC

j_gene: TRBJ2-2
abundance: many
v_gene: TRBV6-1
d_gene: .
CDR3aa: CASRVDAGELFF
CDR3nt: TGTGCCAGCAGAGTTGATGCCGGGGAGCTGTTTTTT

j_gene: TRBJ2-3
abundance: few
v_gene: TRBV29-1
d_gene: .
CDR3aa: CSVDAGVSTDTQYF
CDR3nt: TGCAGCGTTGACGCCGGAGTGAGCACAGATACGCAGTATTTT

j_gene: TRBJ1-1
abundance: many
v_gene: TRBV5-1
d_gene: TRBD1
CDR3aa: CASSRTGSMNTEAFF
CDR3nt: TGCGCCAGCTCACGGACAGGTAGCATGAACACTGAAGCTTTCTTT

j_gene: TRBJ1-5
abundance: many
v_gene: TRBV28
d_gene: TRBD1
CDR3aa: CASGTDRGEQPQHF
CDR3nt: TGTGCCAGCGGAACCGACAGGGGTGAACAGCCCCAGCATTTT

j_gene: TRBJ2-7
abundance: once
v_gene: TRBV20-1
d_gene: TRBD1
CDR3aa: CSARDQGQGSYEQYF
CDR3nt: TGCAGTGCTAGAGATCAGGGACAGGGGTCCTACGAGCAGTACTTC

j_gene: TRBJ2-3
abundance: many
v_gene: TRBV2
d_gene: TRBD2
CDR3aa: CASRLRTSGSSTDTQYF
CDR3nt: TGTGCCAGCAGACTCAGGACTAGCGGGTCTAGCACAGATACGCAGTATTTT

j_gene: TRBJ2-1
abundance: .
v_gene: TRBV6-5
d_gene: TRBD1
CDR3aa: CASSSPGQPRTEQFF
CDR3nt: TGTGCCAGCAGTTCCCCGGGACAGCCAAGGACCGAGCAGTTCTTC

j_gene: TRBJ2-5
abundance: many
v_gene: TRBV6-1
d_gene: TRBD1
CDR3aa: CASSDRAKETQYF
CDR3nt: TGTGCCAGCAGCGACAGGGCAAAAGAGACCCAGTACTTC

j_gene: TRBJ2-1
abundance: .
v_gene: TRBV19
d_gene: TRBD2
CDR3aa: CASIPSGSYNEQFF
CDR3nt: TGTGCCAGTATTCCTAGCGGCTCCTACAATGAGCAGTTCTTC

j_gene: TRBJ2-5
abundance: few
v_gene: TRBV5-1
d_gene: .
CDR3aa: CASSPYQTKETQYF
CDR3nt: TGCGCCAGCAGCCCCTACCAAACGAAAGAGACCCAGTACTTC

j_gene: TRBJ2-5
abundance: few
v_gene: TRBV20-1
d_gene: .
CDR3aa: CSARDHGGQETQYF
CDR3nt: TGCAGTGCTAGAGACCACGGAGGTCAAGAGACCCAGTACTTC

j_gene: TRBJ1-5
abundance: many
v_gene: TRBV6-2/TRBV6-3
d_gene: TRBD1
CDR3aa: CASSGIPGIRGQPQHF
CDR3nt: TGTGCCAGCAGTGGAATTCCGGGAATCAGGGGGCAGCCCCAGCATTTT

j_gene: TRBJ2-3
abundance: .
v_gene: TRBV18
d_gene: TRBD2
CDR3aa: CASSPRTSGSYLPDTQYF
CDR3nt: TGTGCCAGCTCACCGCGGACTAGCGGGAGTTACCTTCCAGATACGCAGTATTTT

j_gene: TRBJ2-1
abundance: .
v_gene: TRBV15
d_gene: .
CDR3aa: CATSNVLGNEQFF
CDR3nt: TGTGCCACCAGCAATGTCCTCGGCAATGAGCAGTTCTTC

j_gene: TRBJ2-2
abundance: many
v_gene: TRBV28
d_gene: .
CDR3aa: CASRLRTGELFF
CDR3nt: TGTGCCAGCAGATTGCGCACCGGGGAGCTGTTTTTT

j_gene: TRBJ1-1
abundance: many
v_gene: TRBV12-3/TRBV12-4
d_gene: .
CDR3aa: CASSLSILNTEAFF
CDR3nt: TGTGCCAGCAGTTTATCGATCTTGAACACTGAAGCTTTCTTT

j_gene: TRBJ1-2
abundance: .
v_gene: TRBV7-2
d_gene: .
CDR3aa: CASSGGGAAYTF
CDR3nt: TGTGCCAGCAGCGGAGGGGGGGCCGCCTACACCTTC